The 21 T cell receptor beta chains below were found in one sample sequenced in a study of cytomegalovirus exposure and HLA in healthy donors. PCR primers comprised 60 Vbeta and 13 Jbeta primers. The data were produced by immunoSEQ multiplex PCR, yet TCRdb's version contains in-frame clones alone and is incomplete. Of 55,000 to 75,000 clones listed, about 74% are singletons. Sample: PBMCs. The receptors come from a human donor in good health.

The CDR3 bases are TGTGCCAGCTCACTGGGAGCTGCAACTAATGAAAAACTGTTTTTT. The encoded protein is CASSLGAATNEKLFF. This chain connects TRBV18 to TRBJ1-4; the D is unclear. Trimming cost V 4 bases and J 0 bases, with 9 bases left between them. Germline values: CDR1 KGHSH, CDR2 LQKENI. The CDR3 sequence is 15 residues long.

The J gene is TRBJ1-1, the V gene TRBV7-9; D may be TRBD1 (5 bases). CDR1 is SEHNR and CDR2 is FQNEAQ in the germline V gene (reference sequence). V was clipped by 1 base and J by 5 bases, with 11 bases between them. This CDR3 is 14 amino acids long. CDR3 DNA sequence: TGTGCCAGCAGCTTAGGGGGGGACGTTACTGAAGCTTTCTTT. This codes for CASSLGGDVTEAFF.

The chain joins TRBV21-1 to TRBJ1-1; TRBD1, the table's D call, lacks a check against the DNA. TRBV21-1 is a listed pseudogene. The length of the CDR3 is 13 residues. CDR3 residues: CAHRDRGFTEAFF. CDR3 bases: TGTGCCCACCGGGACAGGGGCTTCACTGAAGCTTTCTTT.

The chain has TRBV28 and TRBJ2-1; 14 bases match TRBD2. The CDR3 length is 17 residues. The ends lost 2 bases at V and 9 bases at J; junction bases unmatched: 9. The germline CDR1 and CDR2 sequences are MDHEN and SYDVKM. CDR3 region: CASSLTGLAGVKGEQFF. The CDR3 coding sequence is TGTGCCAGCAGTTTAACGGGACTAGCGGGAGTTAAAGGTGAGCAGTTCTTC.

This chain links TRBV10-1 with TRBJ1-1, with D unclear. Per the germline V gene, CDR1 is WNHNN and CDR2 is SYGVQD (reference sequence). Trimming cost V 3 bases and J 1 base, with 3 bases left between them. The CDR3 covers 12 residues. CDR3 bases: TGCGCCAGCAGTGACAAGAACACTGAAGCTTTCTTT. This encodes CASSDKNTEAFF.

V and J are TRBV28 and TRBJ2-5; D ambiguous. The CDR3 contains 14 residues. V lost 1 base, J lost 1 base, and 7 bases lay in between. Germline assignment: CDR1 MDHEN and CDR2 SYDVKM. The CDR3 sequence is CASSLYRTQETQYF. CDR3 bases: TGTGCCAGCAGTTTATACAGAACCCAAGAGACCCAGTACTTC.

This chain connects TRBV27 to TRBJ2-7; TRBD1 might be the D (6 bases). Germline V CDR1 and CDR2: MNHEY, SMNVEV (reference sequence). The CDR3 is made up of 14 amino acids. The V gene lost 4 bases and the J gene lost 0 bases, with 10 bases spanning the gap. CDR3 sequence: CASSYDRTSYEQYF. The CDR3 nucleotides read TGTGCCAGCAGTTACGACAGGACCTCCTACGAGCAGTACTTC.

CDR3 in amino acids: CASSATGDLFF. The CDR3 DNA reads as TGTGCCAGCAGCGCAACAGGGGATCTGTTTTTT. The rearrangement uses TRBV9 and TRBJ1-4; 7 nucleotides align to TRBD1. J lost 14 bases, V lost 3 bases, and 4 bases had no gene match. The CDR3 contains 11 residues. Looked up from germline, CDR1 is SGDLS and CDR2 is YYNGEE.

This clone turned up a few times. This sequence joins TRBV6-6 and TRBJ1-1; 9 bases are a match to TRBD1. CDR3 size: 14 residues. Per germline, CDR1 MNHNY and CDR2 SVGAGI (reference sequence). After removal of 4 bases from V and 6 bases from J, the junction contained 6 bases not matched to a gene. This CDR3 reads CASSSLQGASEAFF. In nucleotides, the CDR3 is TGTGCCAGCAGTTCATTACAGGGGGCTTCTGAAGCTTTCTTT.

This clone was seen more than once but under ten times. The chain is built from TRBV5-5 and TRBJ1-2, with TRBD1 matching 8 bases. In germline, CDR1 is SGHKS, CDR2 YYEKEE (reference sequence). J gave up 4 bases and V 0 bases, and 5 bases lay outside the gene matches. The CDR3 extends over 15 amino acids. DNA of the CDR3: TGTGCCAGCAGCTTGGCCGGGACAGGCACCTATGGCTACACCTTC. As protein: CASSLAGTGTYGYTF.

V gene TRBV1 combines with J gene TRBJ2-2; the D call in the table, TRBD2, was not verified against the DNA. TRBV1 is an annotated pseudogene. The CDR3 is 15 residues long. CDR3 in amino acids: CTSTSPSGLTGELFF. CDR3 coding DNA: TGCACCAGCACCTCGCCTAGCGGTCTAACCGGGGAGCTGTTTTTT.

In the case of this clone: One junction end does not reproduce the germline sequence, and a read error may be involved. The V and J genes are TRBV30 and TRBJ2-3; TRBD2 agrees at 16 bases. Germline V gene lookup returns CDR1 GTSNPN and CDR2 SVGIG (reference sequence). This CDR3 contains 19 residues. This CDR3 reads CARSGGLAGGGLRTDTQYF. CDR3 sequence (DNA): TGTGCCCGGAGCGGGGGACTAGCGGGAGGGGGCTTAAGGACAGATACGCAGTATTTT.

The genes are TRBV7-3 and TRBJ2-7; maybe TRBD2 (6 bases). The CDR3 runs 14 residues. Germline-derived CDR1 and CDR2 are SGHTA and FQGTGA. V lost 6 bases and J lost 4, with 16 bases in between. Here the CDR3 reads CASSPKEGMYEQYF. The DNA of the CDR3 is TGTGCCAGCAGTCCAAAGGAGGGGATGTACGAGCAGTACTTC.

In nucleotides, the CDR3 is TGTGCCATCAGTGGCCCCTCTGACAGGAATTCCTACAATGAGCAGTTCTTC. It is translated as CAISGPSDRNSYNEQFF. The V call is TRBV10-3, the J call TRBJ2-1, with D possibly TRBD1 on 6 matching bases. This CDR3 has 17 amino acids. Germline values: CDR1 ENHRY, CDR2 SYGVKD. Trimming took 4 bases from V and 1 from J, leaving 17 bases between them.

As for this clone: A junction end diverges from the germline sequence, so it may reflect a read error. The chain carries TRBV7-8 and TRBJ2-7; 7 positions match TRBD1. The CDR3 loop spans 15 amino acids. Germline V gene data show CDR1 as SGHVS and CDR2 as FQNEAQ. CDR3 nucleotides: TGTGCCAGCAGCTTAATAAACAGGGGTTCCTCCGAGCAGTACTTC. Amino acid sequence: CASSLINRGSSEQYF.

J is TRBJ2-7 and V is TRBV28; 10 nucleotides align to TRBD1. This CDR3 region has 14 residues. V dropped 4 bases and J dropped 5; count of bases not matched to a gene: 5. CDR1 is MDHEN and CDR2 is SYDVKM in the germline V gene. The CDR3 sequence is CASSWDRGSNEQYF. The CDR3 coding sequence is TGTGCCAGCAGTTGGGACAGGGGTAGCAACGAGCAGTACTTC.

The genes are TRBV10-3 and TRBJ2-7; 11 bases fit TRBD2. Germline V gives CDR1 ENHRY, CDR2 SYGVKD. V shed 9 bases and J 7 bases; nucleotides not matched to a gene: 5. This CDR3 region has 12 residues. Here the CDR3 DNA reads TGTGCCATGGGGACTAGCGGTGGGGAGCAGTACTTC. Protein product: CAMGTSGGEQYF.

This chain connects TRBV2 to TRBJ2-1, with unresolved D. The CDR3 is made up of 15 amino acids. CDR1 is SNHLY and CDR2 is FYNNEI in the germline V gene. The V gene lost 4 bases and the J gene lost 3 bases, with 13 bases spanning the gap. CDR3 bases: TGTGCCAGCAGTGTTGAGGCTACCTACTACAATGAGCAGTTCTTC. It is translated as CASSVEATYYNEQFF.

The chain recombines TRBV30 with TRBJ1-2, with D maybe TRBD1 (6 bases). V was cut by 4 bases and J by 6 bases, with 9 bases left in between. This CDR3 spans 11 amino acids. The V gene's germline CDR1 is GTSNPN and CDR2 SVGIG (reference sequence). Here the CDR3 DNA reads TGTGCCTGGAACAGGGTGGATGGCTACACCTTC. Its translation: CAWNRVDGYTF.

The CDR3 loop reads CASSAPSRETDNTIYF. The DNA for the CDR3 is TGTGCCAGCAGCGCCCCATCCCGGGAGACTGATAACACCATATATTTT. The V gene is TRBV9, the J gene TRBJ1-3, with no clear D. The CDR3 totals 16 residues. Germline CDR1 reads SGDLS; CDR2 reads YYNGEE. V lost 3 bases and J lost 7, with 20 bases in between.

The V call is TRBV5-6, the J call TRBJ1-3; TRBD1 might be the D (6 bases). The germline CDR1 and CDR2 sequences are SGHDT and YYEEEE. The CDR3 totals 16 residues. V was clipped by 0 bases and J by 2 bases, with 12 bases between them. The CDR3 protein is CASSLETGYTGNTIYF. The CDR3 DNA sequence: TGTGCCAGCAGCTTGGAAACAGGGTATACTGGAAACACCATATATTTT.